This T cell receptor beta chain stems from a study of cytomegalovirus exposure and HLA in healthy donors. This CDR3 is 14 amino acids long. The germline V gene has CDR1 MNHNS and CDR2 SASEGT. V shed 4 bases and J shed 2 bases, with 11 bases lying between them. This PCR relied on a set of 60 Vbeta primers and 13 Jbeta primers. Repertoires were generated with immunoSEQ multiplex PCR, while TCRdb's copy carries only in-frame clones and drops some. The sample comprises some 190,000 clones, 80% of which are singletons, and about 1% rests with the top ten. A note on this clone: What it binds is not known.

Broader study findings: Some TCR beta chains (approximately 180 of them) were listed as cytomegalovirus-associated. There were some public TCRs occurring in many donors, but most TCR sequences were rare. A few chains linked to CMV were shown in vitro to be specific for CMV antigens.

J is TRBJ1-2 and V is TRBV6-1; tentative D call: TRBD1 (5 bases). This clonotype was sampled from a woman in her thirties or forties in good health and CMV-seronegative. Sequencing was carried out using PBMCs. Here the CDR3 DNA reads TGTGCCAGCAGTGCTCAGGGCCGGAACTATGGCTACACCTTC. Residues: CASSAQGRNYGYTF.